These 26 T cell receptor beta chains share one sample of origin, sequenced in a study of blood T cell repertoires in COVID-19. Profiled with immunoSEQ multiplex PCR; TCRdb holds only in-frame clones, not every one. The sample yields 55,000 to 80,000 clones, around 86% seen once. The sequenced sample consisted of peripheral blood. The receptors were sampled from a human donor in a cohort sampled during active COVID-19.

The chain has TRBV20-1 and TRBJ2-2, with no clear D. The CDR3 extends over 11 amino acids. V lost 7 bases, J lost 5 bases, and 8 bases lay in between. Germline loops: CDR1 DFQATT, CDR2 SNEGSKA (reference sequence). CDR3 sequence: CSVYFTGELFF. CDR3 coding DNA: TGCAGTGTCTACTTTACCGGGGAGCTGTTTTTT.

This clone turned up a few times. The V and J genes are TRBV7-2 and TRBJ1-1, with 8 bases that match TRBD1. V lost 4 bases and J lost 1; bases outside the gene matches: 5. CDR3 length: 15 amino acids. From germline, CDR1 is SGHTA and CDR2 FQGNSA. CDR3 loop: CASSYGQGGNTEAFF. The CDR3 DNA follows: TGTGCCAGCAGCTACGGACAGGGTGGGAACACTGAAGCTTTCTTT.

This chain connects TRBV5-1 to TRBJ2-3, with 9 nucleotides matching TRBD2. CDR1 is SGHRS, CDR2 YFSETQ, per germline. The CDR3 consists of 18 residues. Trimming removed 0 bases from V and 0 bases from J; junction bases left unmatched: 8. The CDR3 sequence: CASSLAGSGGSSTDTQYF. CDR3 DNA: TGCGCCAGCAGCTTGGCGGGTAGCGGGGGTTCTAGCACAGATACGCAGTATTTT.

Of note for this clone: This sample also contains other DNA sequences that code for the same CDR3. The chain couples TRBV7-9 to TRBJ2-7; D is possibly TRBD1 (5 bases). From germline, CDR1 is SEHNR and CDR2 FQNEAQ (reference sequence). V dropped 5 bases and J dropped 6 bases, with 11 bases sitting between them. The CDR3 spans 12 residues. CDR3 amino acids: CASSPQGFEQYF. CDR3 bases: TGTGCCAGCAGCCCGCAGGGCTTCGAGCAGTACTTC.

The chain is built from TRBV7-2 and TRBJ2-4; no reliable D call. Deletions cut 3 bases from V and 9 bases from J, with 21 bases between. The CDR3 is made up of 16 amino acids. Germline assignment: CDR1 SGHTA and CDR2 FQGNSA. The CDR3 nucleotides read TGTGCCAGCAGCTTTAGGAGAATTCCAAATTCGGGCATTCAGTACTTC. The encoded protein is CASSFRRIPNSGIQYF.

The V and J genes are TRBV29-1 and TRBJ2-5; tentatively, D is TRBD1 (6 bases). The CDR3 spans 13 residues. Trimming stripped 6 bases from V and 5 bases from J, with 16 bases between. The germline V gene has CDR1 SQVTM and CDR2 ANQGSEA. Here the CDR3 DNA reads TGCAGCGTAGCAGGGGCGGGCGCGGAGACCCAGTACTTC. Translating it yields CSVAGAGAETQYF.

The rearrangement joins TRBV2 to TRBJ2-1; tentatively, D is TRBD2 (5 bases). Between the trimmed V and J ends, which lost 7 bases and 5 bases, there was a span of 24 bases. The CDR3 is made up of 17 amino acids. Germline assignment: CDR1 SNHLY and CDR2 FYNNEI. The CDR3 here is CASILTRTRVGNNEQFF. DNA for the CDR3: TGTGCCAGCATCCTCACGCGCACGCGGGTGGGTAACAATGAGCAGTTCTTC.

The chain has TRBV5-1 and TRBJ2-3; 15 nucleotides agree with TRBD2. J lost 0 bases, V lost 3 bases, and 8 bases had no gene match. The CDR3 length is 19 residues. Germline CDR1 SGHRS, CDR2 YFSETQ. CDR3 sequence reads: CASSSSRTSGGASTDTQYF. CDR3 DNA: TGCGCCAGCAGCTCGAGTCGGACTAGCGGGGGGGCAAGCACAGATACGCAGTATTTT.

J is TRBJ2-5 and V is TRBV28, with TRBD2 matching 10 bases. Trimming took 6 bases from V and 2 from J; bases not matched to a gene: 9. The germline V gene has CDR1 MDHEN and CDR2 SYDVKM. This CDR3 spans 16 amino acids. The CDR3 loop is CASSREAGGWQETQYF. For the CDR3, the DNA is TGTGCCAGCAGCCGCGAAGCGGGGGGGTGGCAAGAGACCCAGTACTTC.

The J gene is TRBJ2-3, the V gene TRBV11-2; 9 bases fit TRBD2. The CDR3 has 16 amino acids. In germline, CDR1 is SGHAT, CDR2 FQNNGV. Trimming cost V 0 bases and J 3 bases; bases outside gene matches: 4. DNA for the CDR3: TGTGCCAGCAGCTTAGATCTAGCGGGGACGACAGATACGCAGTATTTT. Protein: CASSLDLAGTTDTQYF.

The chain combines TRBV27 with TRBJ1-5; 9 bases fit TRBD1. The CDR3 has 15 amino acids. The junction had 8 bases not matched to a gene; V was cut back by 5 bases and J by 6 bases. The germline V gene has CDR1 MNHEY and CDR2 SMNVEV (reference sequence). For the CDR3, the DNA is TGTGCCAGCAGTCCGGGACAGGGCATCGGTCAGCCCCAGCATTTT. Translating it yields CASSPGQGIGQPQHF.

The chain employs TRBV5-4 and TRBJ2-1; a possible D gene is TRBD2 (7 bases). This CDR3 comprises 17 residues. Deletions cut 4 bases from V and 7 bases from J, with 24 bases between. Germline-derived CDR1 and CDR2 are SGHNT and YYREEE (reference sequence). In DNA, the CDR3 is TGTGCCAGCAGCGCACAAAGGTTGGGGGGGGCGAGTAATGAGCAGTTCTTC. It translates to CASSAQRLGGASNEQFF.

This chain joins TRBV21-1 and TRBJ2-2; TRBD1, the table's D call, lacks a check against the DNA. TRBV21-1 constitutes a pseudogene. The CDR3 length is 16 residues. The CDR3 loop reads CASSSRTGGFGGELFF. CDR3 DNA sequence: TGTGCCAGCAGCAGTCGGACAGGGGGGTTTGGCGGGGAGCTGTTTTTT.

V is TRBV7-9 and J is TRBJ1-4; the match to TRBD1 covers 8 bases. From germline, CDR1 is SEHNR and CDR2 FQNEAQ (reference sequence). The CDR3 loop spans 16 amino acids. The J segment lost 4 bases and the V segment lost 6 bases, leaving 10 bases of the junction unmatched. The CDR3 reads CASSRWQGADNEKLFF. CDR3 DNA sequence: TGTGCCAGCAGTCGCTGGCAGGGGGCAGATAATGAAAAACTGTTTTTT. The variable domain in full, with the rest retrieved from reference TRBV7-9 and TRBJ1-4, is DTGVSQNPRHKITKRGQNVTFRCDPISEHNRLYWYRQTLGQGPEFLTYFQNEAQLEKSRLLSDRFSAERPKGSFSTLEIQRTEQGDSAMYLCASSRWQGADNEKLFFGSGTQLSVL.

The chain employs TRBV15 and TRBJ2-5; no firm D call. Trimming removed 0 bases at V and 5 bases at J, with 13 bases between. The germline V gene encodes CDR1 LNHNV and CDR2 YYDKDF (reference sequence). The length of the CDR3 is 15 residues. The CDR3 region is CATSRDGLSAETQYF. The CDR3 DNA reads as TGTGCCACCAGCAGAGATGGGCTATCCGCGGAGACCCAGTACTTC.

This clone is a singleton in its sample. This rearrangement joins TRBV29-1 to TRBJ1-1; the match to TRBD1 covers 7 bases. Germline V gene sequence: CDR1 SQVTM, CDR2 ANQGSEA. This CDR3 is 12 amino acids long. The V segment lost 7 bases and the J segment 9 bases; nucleotides outside the gene matches: 11. The CDR3 DNA reads TGCAGCGCCTCCAGACAGGGCGGTAAAGCTTTCTTT. Amino acids: CSASRQGGKAFF.

J is TRBJ2-3 and V is TRBV19; 9 bases fit TRBD1. The CDR3 loop spans 16 amino acids. Germline-derived CDR1 and CDR2 are LNHDA and SQIVND (reference sequence). Trimming removed 0 bases from V and 7 bases from J; junction bases left unmatched: 8. The CDR3 reads CASSIDWDRELHTQYF. The CDR3, as DNA: TGTGCCAGTAGTATAGATTGGGACAGGGAACTCCATACGCAGTATTTT.

The V and J genes are TRBV3-1 (or the pseudogene TRBV3-2) and TRBJ1-2, with D uncertain. In germline, CDR1 is LGHDT, CDR2 YNNKEL (reference sequence). This CDR3 comprises 13 residues. V lost 3 bases to trimming and J lost 6 bases, with 11 bases between them. The CDR3 bases are TGTGCCAGCAGCCATTTAATCCAGGATGGCTACACCTTC. Its translation is CASSHLIQDGYTF.

The chain carries TRBV6-5 and TRBJ2-3; D gene uncertain. The CDR3 spans 11 residues. Trimming pared 7 bases from V and 5 bases from J, leaving 7 bases between. Germline V gene lookup returns CDR1 MNHEY and CDR2 SVGAGI. The CDR3 DNA sequence: TGTGCCAGCACCCCATTAGATACGCAGTATTTT. Residues: CASTPLDTQYF.

The chain combines TRBV29-1 with TRBJ1-4; maybe TRBD1 (6 bases). Germline CDR1 SQVTM, CDR2 ANQGSEA. V gave up 4 bases and J gave up 7 bases, with 13 bases separating them. The CDR3 has 13 residues. The CDR3 DNA sequence: TGCAGCGTTGTGTGGGGGCGAGGTGAAAAACTGTTTTTT. It encodes CSVVWGRGEKLFF.

V gene TRBV5-6 combines with J gene TRBJ1-1, with D possibly matching TRBD1 (5 bases). Germline loops: CDR1 SGHDT, CDR2 YYEEEE. This CDR3 has 15 amino acids. V was cut by 1 base and J by 3 bases, with 13 bases left in between. The CDR3 DNA reads TGTGCCAGCAGCTTGTCTGGGACTTTGTACACTGAAGCTTTCTTT. Protein product: CASSLSGTLYTEAFF.

This clone showed up just once. The chain has TRBV7-6 and TRBJ2-2; no clear D. CDR1 and CDR2 (germline): SGHVS, FNYEAQ. The germline V and J ends were trimmed by 1 base and 0 bases, with 12 bases remaining between them. The CDR3 loop spans 17 amino acids. As DNA, the CDR3 is TGTGCCAGCAGCTTAGAGAGTCTTACCGCGAACACCGGGGAGCTGTTTTTT. Translated, it gives CASSLESLTANTGELFF. Drawing the rest from reference TRBV7-6 and TRBJ2-2, the complete variable domain is GAGVSQSPRYKVTKRGQDVALRCDPISGHVSLYWYRQALGQGPEFLTYFNYEAQQDKSGLPNDRFSAERPEGSISTLTIQRTEQRDSAMYRCASSLESLTANTGELFFGEGSRLTVL.

The J gene is TRBJ1-5, the V gene TRBV7-2, with D perhaps matching TRBD1 (6 bases). Germline lookup yields CDR1 SGHTA and CDR2 FQGNSA. The CDR3 has 14 residues. V lost 4 bases and J lost 1, with 8 bases in between. The CDR3 is CASSYTGSNQPQHF. The CDR3, as DNA: TGTGCCAGCAGCTACACAGGGAGCAATCAGCCCCAGCATTTT.

The chain is built from TRBV7-2 and TRBJ1-6; D might be TRBD1 (6 bases). This CDR3 is 13 amino acids long. Trimming pared 4 bases from V and 10 bases from J, leaving 11 bases between. Germline assignment: CDR1 SGHTA and CDR2 FQGNSA. The CDR3 DNA is TGTGCCAGCAGCTACACCAGGGGATCACCCCTCCACTTT. As protein: CASSYTRGSPLHF.

The chain carries TRBV15 and TRBJ2-5; 10 bases fit TRBD1. Looked up from germline, CDR1 is LNHNV and CDR2 is YYDKDF (reference sequence). The V and J ends lost 0 bases and 2 bases, in that order; junction bases with no gene match: 3. CDR3 length: 16 residues. The DNA for the CDR3 is TGTGCCACCAGCAGAGAAAGGGGACAGGGGCAAGAGACCCAGTACTTC. Translating it yields CATSRERGQGQETQYF.

The chain combines TRBV6-1 with TRBJ2-7, with D maybe TRBD1 (5 bases). From germline, CDR1 is MNHNS and CDR2 SASEGT. V shed 3 bases and J shed 3 bases, with 15 bases lying between them. CDR3 size: 15 residues. CDR3 DNA: TGTGCCAGCAGTGAGTCGACAGCCTCCTTCTACGAGCAGTACGTC. Translating it yields CASSESTASFYEQYV.